This T cell receptor beta chain appears in the sequencing data of a study of regulatory T cells in long-lasting Graves disease. CDR3 regions were amplified by Arm-PCR using iRepertoire HTBI primers to build TCR beta libraries. Original data processing: The identification of approximately 62 TRBV and over eleven TRBJ segments was made across samples. TCRdb used MiXCR to reprocess the multiplex PCR reads, holding one entry per CDR3 protein. TCRdb assigned the V and J calls; the authors' analysis was not used. Among hundreds of thousands of distinct CDR3 sequences listed, about 16% were seen once. Time point in this sample: newly diagnosed GD, antithyroid drugs for less than 3 months. PBMC-extracted RNA yielded the TCR library. CDR3 size: 12 residues. Trimming took off 9 bases at V and 7 bases at J, with 12 bases between the two ends. Germline CDR1 is MNHNS and CDR2 is SASEGT. This clonotype was detected only a few times.

These data also featured in a second study, about T cells in Graves' hyperthyroidism and ophthalmopathy. That work states: If no ophthalmopathy progression occurred within 18 months, Graves' hyperthyroidism was stable. First-round RT-PCR targeting the TCR CDR3 was performed with the HTBI primer set.

This TCR came from a woman in her twenties or thirties with Graves disease. The sample was peripheral blood mononuclear cells (PBMCs), taken at new diagnosis, from a patient treated with antithyroid drugs. The genes are TRBV6-1 and TRBJ2-2; D is uncertain. The CDR3 reads CASTDESGELFF. The DNA for the CDR3 is TGTGCCAGTACAGACGAAAGCGGGGAGCTGTTTTTT.